This entry lists 22 T cell receptor beta chains sequenced from one sample in a study of identical twins (dated by TCRdb to 2016 to 2018). The library was made by 5' RACE. The sequencer was an Illumina HiSeq 2000. TCRdb took the public reads, trimmed them with fastp at Q25, ran MiXCR for clone calling and kept in-frame beta chains. Rows merge per CDR3 protein into single entries with the most common DNA and genes. In this sample the table shows about 520,000 distinct CDR3 sequences, under 25% of which occur a single time. 0.8% to 1% of the sample is held by the ten biggest clonotypes. The data were also submitted as part of a second study, on T cells expressing NK-cell markers.

The sequencing input was CD4+ T cells sorted from blood. The source of these receptors is a woman aged 18-29 years in good health.

The sample holds many counts of this clonotype. V gene TRBV20-1 combines with J gene TRBJ1-1; no clear D gene. The V gene's germline CDR1 is DFQATT and CDR2 SNEGSKA (reference sequence). V lost 0 bases, J lost 7 bases, and 15 bases lay in between. The CDR3 is 14 amino acids. The CDR3 loop reads CSAREGAEPNEAFF. The CDR3 coding sequence is TGCAGTGCTAGAGAAGGTGCTGAGCCCAATGAAGCTTTCTTT.

This clonotype appeared a few times. The chain employs TRBV7-9 and TRBJ2-3; a possible D gene is TRBD1 (6 bases). V lost 1 base and J lost 4, with 12 bases in between. The CDR3 spans 15 residues. Per the germline V gene, CDR1 is SEHNR and CDR2 is FQNEAQ (reference sequence). The CDR3 DNA reads as TGTGCCAGCAGCTTAGGAGACAGGTGGGCAGATACGCAGTATTTT. Translated: CASSLGDRWADTQYF.

The chain has TRBV4-3 and TRBJ2-1; D possibly corresponds to TRBD2 (6 bases). The V end was cut by 1 base, the J end by 4 bases, with 11 bases between. There are 15 residues in the CDR3. Germline CDR1 reads LGHNA; CDR2 reads YSLEER. Written as DNA, the CDR3 is TGCGCCAGCAGCCAAGCAAGCGGGTCGTACAATGAGCAGTTCTTC. Translating it yields CASSQASGSYNEQFF.

The chain has TRBV9 and TRBJ2-7, with D unresolved. The germline V gene encodes CDR1 SGDLS and CDR2 YYNGEE. This CDR3 is built from 14 residues. Trimming cost V 4 bases and J 0 bases, with 11 bases left between them. CDR3 residues: CASSRIGSSYEQYF. The CDR3 DNA is TGTGCCAGCAGCCGGATCGGGTCCTCCTACGAGCAGTACTTC. The whole variable domain, filled in from reference TRBV9 and TRBJ2-7, reads DSGVTQTPKHLITATGQRVTLRCSPRSGDLSVYWYQQSLDQGLQFLIQYYNGEERAKGNILERFSAQQFPDLHSELNLSSLELGDSALYFCASSRIGSSYEQYFGPGTRLTVT.

The chain couples TRBV10-3 to TRBJ1-5, with no clear D. This CDR3 region has 14 residues. Per germline, CDR1 ENHRY and CDR2 SYGVKD. Trimming left V 2 bases short and J 0 bases short, with 5 bases between. The chain's CDR3 is CAISEPFSNQPQHF. In DNA form, the CDR3 reads TGTGCCATCAGTGAGCCTTTTAGCAATCAGCCCCAGCATTTT.

The J gene is TRBJ1-5, the V gene TRBV6-1; D perhaps matches TRBD1 (5 bases). V was shortened by 2 bases and J by 3 bases, with 8 bases between the two germline ends. Germline CDR1 MNHNS, CDR2 SASEGT. CDR3 size: 14 residues. CDR3 amino acids: CASSEQGSNQPQHF. The CDR3 DNA is TGTGCCAGCAGTGAACAGGGTTCCAATCAGCCCCAGCATTTT.

This clonotype was found a few times. The chain combines TRBV11-2 with TRBJ2-3, with no clear D. The CDR3 loop spans 13 amino acids. Per germline, CDR1 SGHAT and CDR2 FQNNGV. Trimming removed 7 bases from V and 1 base from J, with 9 bases in between. This chain's CDR3 is CASKRLGTDTQYF. The DNA for the CDR3 is TGTGCCAGCAAAAGGCTGGGCACAGATACGCAGTATTTT.

The rearrangement uses TRBV11-2 and TRBJ1-1, with a tentative D call TRBD1 (5 bases). CDR3 size: 12 residues. V lost 5 bases and J lost 9, with 13 bases in between. Germline V gives CDR1 SGHAT, CDR2 FQNNGV. In DNA, the CDR3 is TGTGCCAGCAGCCCCCAGGGAGCTAAAGCTTTCTTT. It specifies CASSPQGAKAFF.

The CDR3 DNA reads TGTGCTAGTGGTTTGTACTCTAGCGGTACGCAGTATTTT. Encoded protein: CASGLYSSGTQYF. The chain is built from TRBV12-5 and TRBJ2-3; TRBD2 agrees at 7 bases. J gave up 8 bases and V 2 bases, and 4 bases lay outside the gene matches. The CDR3 covers 13 residues. Germline loops: CDR1 LGHNT, CDR2 FRNRAP.

This clonotype has a handful of counts. This chain joins TRBV4-3 and TRBJ2-6; TRBD1 agrees at 8 bases. J lost 0 bases, V lost 3 bases, and 7 bases had no gene match. The CDR3 runs 18 residues. Germline loops: CDR1 LGHNA, CDR2 YSLEER. The CDR3: CASSQLGRGLSGANVLTF. DNA for the CDR3: TGCGCCAGCAGCCAGCTGGGCAGGGGGCTCTCTGGGGCCAACGTCCTGACTTTC.

The chain carries TRBV23-1 and TRBJ2-1; 10 nucleotides align to TRBD2. TRBV23-1 is identified as an open reading frame with a role that is uncertain. The length of the CDR3 is 16 residues. With 5 bases clipped from V and 1 base from J, the junction kept 5 bases outside the gene matches. CDR3 DNA sequence: TGCGCCAGCAGTAACGGACTAGCGGATTCCTACAATGAGCAGTTCTTC. Translating gives CASSNGLADSYNEQFF.

CDR3: CASSLDPGYEQYF. For the CDR3, the DNA is TGTGCCAGCAGCTTAGATCCGGGGTACGAGCAGTACTTC. The gene calls are TRBV7-9 and TRBJ2-7, with D possibly matching TRBD2 (5 bases). CDR1 and CDR2 (germline): SEHNR, FQNEAQ (reference sequence). The CDR3 totals 13 residues. The germline V and J ends were trimmed by 1 base and 4 bases, with 8 bases remaining between them.

Only a few counts were recorded for this clonotype. The chain links TRBV7-9 to TRBJ2-7; 7 bases fit TRBD1. The V and J ends lost 7 bases and 2 bases, in that order; junction bases with no gene match: 11. There are 15 residues in the CDR3. Per germline, CDR1 SEHNR and CDR2 FQNEAQ (reference sequence). The CDR3 coding sequence is TGTGCCAGCAACCCGACGGGACAGACCCCCTACGAGCAGTACTTC. It translates to CASNPTGQTPYEQYF.

This chain links TRBV20-1 with TRBJ2-5; tentative D call: TRBD1 (5 bases). Trimming pared 6 bases from V and 1 base from J, leaving 12 bases between. Germline V gene sequence: CDR1 DFQATT, CDR2 SNEGSKA (reference sequence). This CDR3 has 13 amino acids. In DNA form, the CDR3 reads TGCAGTGCGCGACGACAGCTCCAAGAGACCCAGTACTTC. It is translated as CSARRQLQETQYF.

This chain links TRBV4-2 with TRBJ2-7; D uncertain. Germline CDR1 is LGHNA and CDR2 is YNFKEQ. The CDR3 extends over 14 amino acids. The V end lost 0 bases, the J end lost 1 base, and 7 bases lay between the germline ends. Written as DNA, the CDR3 is TGTGCCAGCAGCCAAGATAGGCTTTCCTACGAGCAGTACTTC. This translates into CASSQDRLSYEQYF.

The rearrangement uses TRBV6-6 and TRBJ2-1; D perhaps matches TRBD1 (5 bases). The ends were cut back, 7 bases at V and 7 bases at J, with 14 bases in the middle. The germline V gene encodes CDR1 MNHNY and CDR2 SVGAGI (reference sequence). The CDR3 spans 13 residues. CDR3 region: CASKKGAFNEQFF. As DNA, the CDR3 is TGTGCCAGCAAGAAAGGGGCGTTTAATGAGCAGTTCTTC.

This clonotype was observed a few times. The chain links TRBV7-3 to TRBJ1-6, with D uncertain. Germline lookup yields CDR1 SGHTA and CDR2 FQGTGA. The CDR3 extends over 13 amino acids. Trimming pared 4 bases from V and 5 bases from J, leaving 6 bases between. CDR3 coding DNA: TGTGCCAGCAGCTCCACTCATAATTCACCCCTCCACTTT. Residues: CASSSTHNSPLHF.

The V and J genes are TRBV14 and TRBJ2-7; D remains ambiguous. Germline V gene data show CDR1 as SGHDN and CDR2 as FVKESK. The CDR3 spans 14 residues. Trimming removed 1 base at V and 5 bases at J, with 12 bases between. CDR3 DNA: TGTGCCAGCAGCCAAGGACTCCCCGGTAACGAGCAGTACTTC. Translated: CASSQGLPGNEQYF.

The V call is TRBV10-3, the J call TRBJ1-2; 7 bases match TRBD1. The CDR3 length is 15 residues. Unmatched junction bases numbered 9, after V lost 0 bases and J lost 8 bases. CDR1 and CDR2 (germline): ENHRY, SYGVKD. In nucleotides, the CDR3 is TGTGCCATCAGTGAGTCTAGTTCCACAGGGGTAGGCTACACCTTC. It codes for CAISESSSTGVGYTF.

The genes are TRBV7-9 and TRBJ2-1, with a tentative D call TRBD2 (6 bases). Germline CDR1 SEHNR, CDR2 FQNEAQ (reference sequence). The V and J ends lost 8 bases and 5 bases respectively, with 22 bases between them. This CDR3 has 16 residues. The CDR3 loop is CASFKLWNAGNNEQFF. DNA of the CDR3: TGTGCCAGCTTCAAATTATGGAACGCGGGGAACAATGAGCAGTTCTTC.

The CDR3 DNA reads TGTGCCAGCAGTTACAATCCCCTCTCCTACGAGCAGTACTTC. Translating gives CASSYNPLSYEQYF. This rearrangement joins TRBV6-5 to TRBJ2-7; D ambiguous. V lost 2 bases and J lost 0, with 8 bases in between. Germline V gene data show CDR1 as MNHEY and CDR2 as SVGAGI. This CDR3 is built from 14 residues.

Ten or more counts support this clonotype. The genes are TRBV20-1 and TRBJ2-3; D remains unclear. Trimming took 2 bases from V and 4 from J, leaving 13 bases between them. Germline V gene lookup returns CDR1 DFQATT and CDR2 SNEGSKA (reference sequence). The CDR3 runs 14 residues. The CDR3 nucleotides read TGCAGTGCTAGAAGGCTTCCCGTGCCAGATACGCAGTATTTT. This encodes CSARRLPVPDTQYF.